This T cell receptor beta chain was captured in a study of T cell responses to AZD1222 COVID-19 vaccine. Study-level points and caveats: Reportedly, close to half of spike-specific TCRs are directed against unmutated variant regions. There were mostly white British donors and more females than males, and clonal diversity was possibly underestimated. Spike-spanning, vaccine-associated CD4 TCRs were dominant at 160-218 and 743-854.

Both about-4-week and about-12-week second-dose recipients were combined. The V end lost 3 bases, the J end lost 3 bases, and 12 bases lay between the germline ends. The V gene's germline CDR1 is MDHEN and CDR2 SYDVKM. The CDR3 contains 14 residues. About this clone itself: Antigen unknown.

Sequenced by immunoSEQ multiplex PCR; TCRdb stores in-frame clones only, minus some. Here the sample spans fewer than 150,000 clones, approximately 87% being singletons. The material was peripheral blood, obtained 28 days after the second AZD1222 dose. This TCR derives from an adult who received the AZD1222 COVID-19 vaccine. This chain uses TRBV28 with TRBJ2-7; D possibly matches TRBD1 or TRBD2 (5 bases each). The CDR3 coding sequence is TGTGCCAGCAGTTTTGGGGGTGCCGTCTACGAGCAGTACTTC. Translated: CASSFGGAVYEQYF.